The 29 T cell receptor beta chains reported below all come from one sample, sequenced in a study of T cell responses to AZD1222 COVID-19 vaccine. Repertoires were generated with immunoSEQ multiplex PCR, while TCRdb's copy carries only in-frame clones and drops some. The sample has about 150,000 clones; approximately 88% are singletons. The sample here was peripheral blood, taken on day 0 of MenACWY control vaccination. The receptor set was obtained from an adult in good health.

As DNA, the CDR3 is TGTGCCAGCAGTTTAGGGGGATCCGGGAGGAACGGGGAGCTGTTTTTT. The encoded protein is CASSLGGSGRNGELFF. This sequence joins TRBV27 and TRBJ2-2; 7 bases match TRBD2. Per germline, CDR1 MNHEY and CDR2 SMNVEV (reference sequence). The ends lost 2 bases at V and 7 bases at J; junction bases unmatched: 10. The CDR3 loop spans 16 amino acids.

V is TRBV5-1 and J is TRBJ1-4; possibly TRBD1 for D (6 bases). The CDR3 is made up of 15 amino acids. Trimming took off 4 bases at V and 3 bases at J, with 13 bases between the two ends. The germline gives CDR1 SGHRS, CDR2 YFSETQ. CDR3 sequence: CASSLSGGSNEKLFF. DNA for the CDR3: TGCGCCAGCAGCCTTTCCGGGGGCTCTAATGAAAAACTGTTTTTT.

The chain employs TRBV7-3 and TRBJ2-7, with D hard to call. Per germline, CDR1 SGHTA and CDR2 FQGTGA. The V gene lost 5 bases and the J gene lost 4 bases, with 15 bases spanning the gap. This CDR3 has 14 amino acids. The CDR3 DNA is TGTGCCAGCAGCCCTCAGCAGACCAGTTACGAGCAGTACTTC. Translated, it gives CASSPQQTSYEQYF.

The J gene is TRBJ2-1, the V gene TRBV27; D gene uncertain. The V end lost 5 bases, the J end lost 0 bases, and 11 bases lay between the germline ends. The CDR3 has 15 residues. Germline values: CDR1 MNHEY, CDR2 SMNVEV (reference sequence). CDR3 loop: CASSAPESSYNEQFF. CDR3 bases: TGTGCCAGCAGTGCCCCCGAGAGCTCCTACAATGAGCAGTTCTTC.

The chain recombines TRBV4-3 with TRBJ2-2, with D perhaps given as TRBD1 or TRBD2 (6 bases each). V was cut by 0 bases and J by 7 bases, with 21 bases left in between. The CDR3 is made up of 18 amino acids. Germline assignment: CDR1 LGHNA and CDR2 YSLEER. The CDR3 region has the DNA TGCGCCAGCAGCCAAGATCCGGGCCGGGGGCCTCGGAGCGGGGAGCTGTTTTTT. Its translation: CASSQDPGRGPRSGELFF.

The rearrangement uses TRBV20-1 and TRBJ2-3; D is perhaps TRBD2 (7 bases). The CDR3 spans 17 residues. V was pared by 3 bases and J by 5 bases, with 24 bases between. Per the germline V gene, CDR1 is DFQATT and CDR2 is SNEGSKA (reference sequence). The CDR3 DNA follows: TGCAGTGCTAGTATGGCGGCTAGTGGGGGGGCCGGAGATACGCAGTATTTT. This translates into CSASMAASGGAGDTQYF.

The chain has TRBV7-2 and TRBJ2-3; possible D gene TRBD2, 5 bases. The CDR3 is 15 residues long. Germline lookup yields CDR1 SGHTA and CDR2 FQGNSA. For the CDR3, the DNA is TGTGGATCTAGCTTAACCGGTCTGCGCACAGATACGCAGTATTTT. This translates into CGSSLTGLRTDTQYF.

This sequence joins TRBV15 and TRBJ2-3, with 9 bases identical to TRBD2. V lost 0 bases and J lost 4; bases outside the gene matches: 2. Germline-derived CDR1 and CDR2 are LNHNV and YYDKDF (reference sequence). The CDR3 has 15 amino acids. The CDR3 protein is CATSRERGGPDTQYF. CDR3 coding DNA: TGTGCCACCAGCAGAGAGCGGGGGGGCCCAGATACGCAGTATTTT.

This rearrangement joins TRBV3-1 (or the pseudogene TRBV3-2) to TRBJ2-1; 11 positions agree with TRBD2. This CDR3 comprises 22 residues. Trimming removed 2 bases from V and 0 bases from J; junction bases left unmatched: 18. The germline CDR1 and CDR2 sequences are LGHDT and YNNKEL (reference sequence). CDR3 in DNA: TGTGCCAGCAGCCAATTATCCCCCTCCGGGACTAGCGGACCTAGCTCCTACAATGAGCAGTTCTTC. It codes for CASSQLSPSGTSGPSSYNEQFF.

This chain joins TRBV29-1 and TRBJ2-3; 11 bases are shared with TRBD1. CDR3 length: 13 residues. Trimming at V came to 4 bases and at J to 7 bases, leaving 4 bases not matched to a gene. Germline V gene sequence: CDR1 SQVTM, CDR2 ANQGSEA. The CDR3 region has the DNA TGCAGCGTTGCCCGGGACAGGGGGTATACGCAGTATTTT. It is translated as CSVARDRGYTQYF.

The chain employs TRBV7-3 and TRBJ2-2, with 9 bases fitting TRBD2. Germline lookup yields CDR1 SGHTA and CDR2 FQGTGA. This CDR3 has 16 residues. V dropped 1 base and J dropped 6; count of bases not matched to a gene: 6. CDR3 in amino acids: CASSLSGGARAGELFF. CDR3 in DNA: TGTGCCAGCAGCTTAAGCGGGGGGGCCCGAGCCGGGGAGCTGTTTTTT.

The chain carries TRBV6-4 and TRBJ2-7; 9 bases map to TRBD2. V shed 3 bases, J shed 5 bases, and the junction held 5 bases outside the gene matches. CDR1 and CDR2 (germline): MRHNA, SNTAGT. The CDR3 contains 14 residues. The CDR3 nucleotides are TGTGCCAGCAGTGAGGCGGGAGGGGAAGACGAGCAGTACTTC. Its protein is CASSEAGGEDEQYF.

The V and J genes are TRBV4-3 and TRBJ1-1; D is possibly TRBD1 (5 bases). Trimming removed 0 bases at V and 1 base at J, with 12 bases between. There are 16 residues in the CDR3. The germline CDR1 and CDR2 sequences are LGHNA and YSLEER. The CDR3 bases are TGCGCCAGCAGCCAAGATCGGCAGGGAGAGAACACTGAAGCTTTCTTT. Translation: CASSQDRQGENTEAFF.

The chain recombines TRBV19 with TRBJ2-7, with TRBD2 matching over 7 bases. This CDR3 has 15 amino acids. V was clipped by 5 bases and J by 0 bases; unmatched bases: 7. Germline values: CDR1 LNHDA, CDR2 SQIVND (reference sequence). The DNA for the CDR3 is TGTGCCAGTAGTCCCAGCGGGGTCAGCTCCTACGAGCAGTACTTC. Translation gives CASSPSGVSSYEQYF.

In nucleotides, the CDR3 is TGTGCCAGCAGTACAGGGCCAGATACGCAGTATTTT. It codes for CASSTGPDTQYF. J is TRBJ2-3 and V is TRBV25-1, with TRBD1 as a possible D gene (6 bases). The germline V and J ends were trimmed by 5 bases and 4 bases, with 7 bases remaining between them. Germline CDR1 MGHDK, CDR2 SYGVNS. The CDR3 is made up of 12 amino acids.

The V and J genes are TRBV7-9 and TRBJ2-2, with D perhaps assigned TRBD1 or TRBD2 (5 bases each). With 7 bases removed from V and 0 bases from J, the gap between germline ends came to 21 bases. The CDR3 is 18 residues long. Looked up from germline, CDR1 is SEHNR and CDR2 is FQNEAQ (reference sequence). The CDR3 DNA reads TGTGCCAGCACGTTAGTAGGCCGGGACGGAGCGAACACCGGGGAGCTGTTTTTT. Residues: CASTLVGRDGANTGELFF.

This chain links TRBV28 with TRBJ1-1; 7 positions match TRBD1. The CDR3 has 12 residues. CDR1 and CDR2 from the germline V gene are MDHEN and SYDVKM. V lost 2 bases, J lost 10 bases, and 4 bases stayed unmatched. The CDR3 region has the DNA TGTGCCAGCAGTTTACCCCCAGGGGGAGCTTTCTTT. It specifies CASSLPPGGAFF.

The V gene is TRBV30, the J gene TRBJ1-5; D might be TRBD1 (5 bases). V dropped 2 bases and J dropped 7 bases, with 12 bases sitting between them. The CDR3 is made up of 13 amino acids. CDR1 is GTSNPN, CDR2 SVGIG, per germline (reference sequence). CDR3: CAWSQGLGQPQHF. In DNA form, the CDR3 reads TGTGCCTGGAGTCAGGGCTTAGGGCAGCCCCAGCATTTT. Together with reference TRBV30 and TRBJ1-5, the CDR3 gives the full variable domain: SQTIHQWPATLVQPVGSPLSLECTVEGTSNPNLYWYRQAAGRGLQLLFYSVGIGQISSEVPQNLSASRPQDRQFILSSKKLLLSDSGFYLCAWSQGLGQPQHFGDGTRLSIL.

The chain has TRBV7-2 and TRBJ1-1, with D uncertain. The CDR3 extends over 16 amino acids. Germline V lookup: CDR1 SGHTA, CDR2 FQGNSA. V was trimmed by 2 bases and J by 0 bases, leaving 13 bases between them. CDR3 region: CASSLLTVRMNTEAFF. CDR3 DNA sequence: TGTGCCAGCAGCTTATTAACAGTAAGAATGAACACTGAAGCTTTCTTT.

V is TRBV7-2 and J is TRBJ2-2; 8 nucleotides align to TRBD2. J was trimmed by 3 bases and V by 10 bases; bases with no gene match: 10. Germline CDR1 SGHTA, CDR2 FQGNSA. There are 15 residues in the CDR3. Written as DNA, the CDR3 is TGTGCCACTTCCGGAACTAGCGGATACACCGGGGAGCTGTTTTTT. Amino acid sequence: CATSGTSGYTGELFF.

Regarding this clone: Germline and junction disagree at one end, which may indicate a read error. The V and J genes are TRBV7-7 and TRBJ2-5; D not resolved. Germline V gene data show CDR1 as SSHAT and CDR2 as FNYEAQ (reference sequence). There are 13 residues in the CDR3. The CDR3: CASSLDTQETQYF. The CDR3 bases are TGTGCTAGCAGCTTAGATACCCAAGAGACCCAGTACTTC.

V gene TRBV5-1 combines with J gene TRBJ2-1; D is possibly TRBD1 or TRBD2 (5 bases each). Trimming pared 4 bases from V and 1 base from J, leaving 15 bases between. The CDR3 is 16 residues long. Germline V gives CDR1 SGHRS, CDR2 YFSETQ. CDR3: CASSAAGTGSYNEQFF. The CDR3 DNA sequence: TGCGCCAGCAGCGCTGCCGGGACGGGTTCCTACAATGAGCAGTTCTTC.

This sequence joins TRBV28 and TRBJ2-3, with 9 bases identical to TRBD1. The length of the CDR3 is 17 residues. V was pared by 6 bases and J by 0 bases, with 10 bases of the junction left unmatched. Germline V gene lookup returns CDR1 MDHEN and CDR2 SYDVKM. The CDR3 sequence: CASSPIRQGVSTDTQYF. The CDR3 nucleotides are TGTGCCAGCAGCCCCATCCGACAGGGGGTGAGCACAGATACGCAGTATTTT.

The V call is TRBV7-3, the J call TRBJ2-3; the D is unclear. This CDR3 region has 14 residues. The germline gives CDR1 SGHTA, CDR2 FQGTGA. Trimming cost V 2 bases and J 1 base, with 7 bases left between them. The CDR3 DNA reads as TGTGCCAGCAGCTTAGCAACTGGCACAGATACGCAGTATTTT. Protein product: CASSLATGTDTQYF.

V gene TRBV5-8 combines with J gene TRBJ1-6, with D possibly TRBD1 on 6 matching bases. The germline V gene encodes CDR1 SGHTS and CDR2 YDEGEE. Trimming removed 4 bases from V and 10 bases from J, with 12 bases in between. This CDR3 is 13 amino acids long. CDR3 loop: CASSTQGRSPLHF. Written as DNA, the CDR3 is TGTGCCAGCAGCACTCAGGGGCGGTCACCCCTCCACTTT.

The rearrangement uses TRBV30 and TRBJ1-5, with a tentative D call TRBD1 (6 bases). The V gene lost 0 bases and the J gene lost 5 bases, with 11 bases spanning the gap. Per the germline V gene, CDR1 is GTSNPN and CDR2 is SVGIG (reference sequence). There are 14 residues in the CDR3. For the CDR3, the DNA is TGTGCCTGGAGTGTAAGCGGGGGCGATCAGCCCCAGCATTTT. Translating it yields CAWSVSGGDQPQHF.

The chain is built from TRBV11-2 and TRBJ2-1; TRBD2 aligns across 13 bases. V shed 5 bases and J 7 bases; nucleotides not matched to a gene: 8. CDR1 and CDR2 (germline): SGHAT, FQNNGV. CDR3 length: 16 amino acids. CDR3 DNA sequence: TGTGCCAGCAGCACCGATTGGGGACTAGCGGGGAATGAGCAGTTCTTC. It yields the protein CASSTDWGLAGNEQFF.

The V gene is TRBV11-3, the J gene TRBJ1-6; 7 bases align to TRBD1. The germline V gene has CDR1 SGHNT and CDR2 YENEEA. The CDR3 spans 14 residues. V lost 6 bases and J lost 7; bases outside the gene matches: 6. Here the CDR3 reads CASRGGRGNSPLHF. For the CDR3, the DNA is TGTGCCAGCAGGGGGGGCAGGGGGAATTCACCCCTCCACTTT.

Only a few counts were recorded for this clone. This sequence joins TRBV28 and TRBJ1-5; no clear D gene. There are 14 residues in the CDR3. V was clipped by 6 bases and J by 1 base, with 10 bases between them. CDR1 is MDHEN and CDR2 is SYDVKM in the germline V gene. The CDR3 reads CASSPGVSNQPQHF. CDR3 DNA: TGTGCCAGCAGCCCCGGGGTCAGCAATCAGCCCCAGCATTTT.